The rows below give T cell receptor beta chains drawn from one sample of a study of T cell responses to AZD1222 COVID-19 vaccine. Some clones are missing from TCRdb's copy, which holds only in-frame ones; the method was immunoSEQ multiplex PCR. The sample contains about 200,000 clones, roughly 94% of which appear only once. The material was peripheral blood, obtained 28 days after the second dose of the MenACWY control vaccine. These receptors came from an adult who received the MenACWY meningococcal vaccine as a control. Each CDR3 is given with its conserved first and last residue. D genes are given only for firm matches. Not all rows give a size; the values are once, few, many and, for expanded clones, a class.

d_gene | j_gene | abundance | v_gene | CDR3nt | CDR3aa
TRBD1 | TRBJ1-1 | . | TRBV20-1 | TGCAGTGCTAGTCACAGGGGGGGCACTGAAGCTTTCTTT | CSASHRGGTEAFF
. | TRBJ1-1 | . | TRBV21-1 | TGTGCCAGCAGGGGTCTTAACACTGAAGCTTTCTTT | CASRGLNTEAFF
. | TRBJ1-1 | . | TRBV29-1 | TGCAGCGTTGTTCGGGTAGGCAGAAATAACACTGAAGCTTTCTTT | CSVVRVGRNNTEAFF
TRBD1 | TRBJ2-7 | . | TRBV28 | TGTGCCAGCAGTCCCGGGACAGGGCCCTACGAGCAGTACTTC | CASSPGTGPYEQYF
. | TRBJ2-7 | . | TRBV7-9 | TGTGCCAGCAGCTTAGGGTCAACCTACGAGCAGTACTTC | CASSLGSTYEQYF
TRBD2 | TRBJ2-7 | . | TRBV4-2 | TGTGCCAGCAGCCAAGAACGACTAGCGGTAAACGAGCAGTACTTC | CASSQERLAVNEQYF
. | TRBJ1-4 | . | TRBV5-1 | TGCGCCAGCAGCCCAGGAGGGGAAGGGTCCGAAAAACTGTTTTTT | CASSPGGEGSEKLFF
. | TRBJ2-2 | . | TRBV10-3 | TGTGCCATCAAAGTTGAATGGGGGAAGAACACCGGGGAGCTGTTTTTT | CAIKVEWGKNTGELFF
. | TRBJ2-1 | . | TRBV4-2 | TGTGCCAGCAGCCAAACAAGCCGGGGGGCATCCGTAAATGAGCAGTTCTTC | CASSQTSRGASVNEQFF
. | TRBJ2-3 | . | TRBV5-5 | TGTGCCAGCAGCGTACAACTAGATACAGATACGCAGTATTTT | CASSVQLDTDTQYF
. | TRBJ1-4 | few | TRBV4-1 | TGCGCCAGCAGCCAGGGTTTAAGGACTAATGAAAAACTGTTTTTT | CASSQGLRTNEKLFF
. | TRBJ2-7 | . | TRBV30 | TGTGCCTGGAGTGGGGGGGTAGCTCGATACGAGCAGTACTTC | CAWSGGVARYEQYF
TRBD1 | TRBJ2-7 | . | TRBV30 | TGTGCCGCAAAAATGGGACAGGCAACCTACGAGCAGTACTTC | CAAKMGQATYEQYF
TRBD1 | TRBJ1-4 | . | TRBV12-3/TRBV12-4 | TGTGCCAGCACCCTGGGGACCCTGGACAGGGTTTTTTTT | CASTLGTLDRVFF
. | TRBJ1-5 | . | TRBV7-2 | TGTGCCAGCAGCTTAGATGGCTATAGCAATCAGCCCCAGCATTTT | CASSLDGYSNQPQHF
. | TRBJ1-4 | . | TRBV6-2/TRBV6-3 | TGTGCCAGCAGCCCGGACAGCACAACTAATGAAAAACTGTTTTTT | CASSPDSTTNEKLFF
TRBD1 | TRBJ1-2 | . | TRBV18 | TGTGCCAGCTCACCACCCCAGGGGGCGTCCTATGGCTACACCTTC | CASSPPQGASYGYTF
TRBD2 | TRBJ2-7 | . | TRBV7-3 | TGTGCCAGCAGCTTGGGAGGGGACGGCTACGAGCAGTACTTC | CASSLGGDGYEQYF
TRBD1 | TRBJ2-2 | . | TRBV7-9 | TGTGCCAGCAGCTACCCCGGGACAGGGGGCGAGGCCGGGGAGCTGTTTTTT | CASSYPGTGGEAGELFF
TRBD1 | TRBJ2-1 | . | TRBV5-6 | TGTGCCAGCAGCTTGGGCCCTCGTAGACAGGGGGGATACAATGAGCAGTTCTTC | CASSLGPRRQGGYNEQFF
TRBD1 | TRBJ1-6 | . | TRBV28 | TGTGCCAGCAGTTCATACCAGGGGGATTTTTCACCCCTCCACTTT | CASSSYQGDFSPLHF
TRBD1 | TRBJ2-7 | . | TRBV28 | TGTGCCAGCAGTTTCTCGGACAGGTCGCGTGACGAGCAGTACTTC | CASSFSDRSRDEQYF
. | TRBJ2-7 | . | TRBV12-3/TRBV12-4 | TGTGCCAGCAGTCGGGGGTACGAGCAGTACTTC | CASSRGYEQYF
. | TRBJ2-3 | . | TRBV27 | TGTGCCAGCTCGCCAGGGGCTACCACAGATACGCAGTATTTT | CASSPGATTDTQYF
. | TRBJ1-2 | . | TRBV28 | TGTGCCAGCAGTAAGCCGGTATTGGCGCACGGGCGCTATGGCTACACCTTC | CASSKPVLAHGRYGYTF
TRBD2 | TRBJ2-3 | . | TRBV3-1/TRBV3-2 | TGTGCCAGCAGCCAAGATTTGCTAGCGGGAGGGTCTGGCACAGATACGCAGTATTTT | CASSQDLLAGGSGTDTQYF
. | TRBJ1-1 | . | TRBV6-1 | TGTGCCAGCAGTGAAGTTGGTAGGGAAGTGGACACTGAAGCTTTCTTT | CASSEVGREVDTEAFF
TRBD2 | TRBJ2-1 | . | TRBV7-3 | TGTGCCAGCAGCGGCCGACTAGCGGGGGATTACAATGAGCAGTTCTTC | CASSGRLAGDYNEQFF